These 10 T cell receptor beta chains came from one sample sequenced in a study of Graves' ophthalmopathy and Graves' hyperthyroidism. Researchers took RNA transcripts and amplified TCR beta CDR3 regions from them. HTBI-primed first-round RT-PCR preceded second-round multiplex PCR. Using its own MiXCR run on the multiplex PCR reads, TCRdb lists one record per CDR3 protein. Here the sample spans around 1.1 million distinct CDR3 sequences, approximately 35% being singletons. The sequenced material came from peripheral blood or thyroid tissue (not recorded which). These receptor sequences come from an adult man with Graves' hyperthyroidism.

This clonotype appeared many times. The rearrangement links TRBV7-9 to TRBJ2-5; D possibly uses TRBD1 or TRBD2 (5 bases each). From germline, CDR1 is SEHNR and CDR2 FQNEAQ (reference sequence). V shed 6 bases and J shed 5 bases, with 13 bases lying between them. This CDR3 is built from 13 residues. The CDR3, as DNA: TGTGCCAGCAGATACCCGGGGCGCGAGACCCAGTACTTC. Translated: CASRYPGRETQYF. Filled out from reference TRBV7-9 and TRBJ2-5, the complete variable domain reads DTGVSQNPRHKITKRGQNVTFRCDPISEHNRLYWYRQTLGQGPEFLTYFQNEAQLEKSRLLSDRFSAERPKGSFSTLEIQRTEQGDSAMYLCASRYPGRETQYFGPGTRLLVL.

This clonotype has a handful of counts. The chain joins TRBV20-1 to TRBJ1-4; 8 bases fit TRBD1. V dropped 5 bases and J dropped 6; count of bases not matched to a gene: 5. CDR1 and CDR2 from the germline V gene are DFQATT and SNEGSKA (reference sequence). This CDR3 contains 13 residues. CDR3 region: CSAGTDRDEKLFF. CDR3 sequence (DNA): TGCAGTGCTGGGACGGACAGGGATGAAAAACTGTTTTTT.

This clonotype was seen ten or more times. The chain links TRBV7-9 to TRBJ2-7; D is possibly TRBD2 (5 bases). V shed 3 bases and J shed 0 bases, with 9 bases lying between them. The CDR3 extends over 14 amino acids. Looked up from germline, CDR1 is SEHNR and CDR2 is FQNEAQ (reference sequence). The DNA of the CDR3 is TGTGCCAGCAGCTTCAGCCGGGGCTCCTACGAGCAGTACTTC. Protein: CASSFSRGSYEQYF.

This sequence joins TRBV25-1 and TRBJ1-1; TRBD1 matches at 8 bases. Trimming at V came to 4 bases and at J to 10 bases, leaving 8 bases not matched to a gene. This CDR3 spans 13 amino acids. Germline loops: CDR1 MGHDK, CDR2 SYGVNS. In DNA, the CDR3 is TGTGCCAGCAGTGGGGCCAGGGGGCCGGCAGCTTTCTTT. It yields the protein CASSGARGPAAFF. Full variable domain (rest looked up from reference TRBV25-1 and TRBJ1-1): EADIYQTPRYLVIGTGKKITLECSQTMGHDKMYWYQQDPGMELHLIHYSYGVNSTEKGDLSSESTVSRIRTEHFPLTLESARPSHTSQYLCASSGARGPAAFFGQGTRLTVV.

This clonotype has a count of ten or more. J is TRBJ2-5 and V is TRBV7-9; D is unresolved. The V and J ends lost 2 bases and 1 base respectively, with 2 bases between them. The V gene's germline CDR1 is SEHNR and CDR2 FQNEAQ (reference sequence). The CDR3 extends over 12 amino acids. CDR3 in DNA: TGTGCCAGCAGCTTACTCCAAGAGACCCAGTACTTC. Its protein is CASSLLQETQYF.

This clonotype has only a few counts. This chain connects TRBV4-1 to TRBJ2-5, with D possibly being TRBD1 (6 bases). This CDR3 spans 14 amino acids. The V and J ends lost 1 base and 5 bases respectively, with 11 bases between them. Germline V gene lookup returns CDR1 MGHRA and CDR2 YSYEKL. CDR3 in DNA: TGCGCCAGCAGCCAAGTTCCAGGGGAGGAGACCCAGTACTTC. Amino acids: CASSQVPGEETQYF.

This clonotype was found many times. The V gene is TRBV7-9, the J gene TRBJ2-6, with D tentatively TRBD1 (5 bases). Germline V gene lookup returns CDR1 SEHNR and CDR2 FQNEAQ (reference sequence). V lost 5 bases and J 0 bases, leaving 20 bases between the germline ends. The CDR3 is 19 amino acids. CDR3 DNA: TGTGCCAGCAGCCCCACAACAGGAAACCGCGTCTCTGGGGCCAACGTCCTGACTTTC. This encodes CASSPTTGNRVSGANVLTF.

This sequence joins TRBV10-3 and TRBJ2-6; 8 bases agree with TRBD2. Trimming cost V 2 bases and J 0 bases; bases outside gene matches: 3. The germline CDR1 and CDR2 sequences are ENHRY and SYGVKD. This CDR3 has 17 residues. CDR3 sequence (DNA): TGTGCCATCAGTGAGGGACTAGCCAGCTCTGGGGCCAACGTCCTGACTTTC. Translated: CAISEGLASSGANVLTF.

This clonotype was seen more than once but under ten times. V gene TRBV29-1 combines with J gene TRBJ2-7; 7 bases are shared with TRBD2. CDR1 is SQVTM and CDR2 is ANQGSEA in the germline V gene. CDR3 length equals 15 residues. V gave up 0 bases and J gave up 2 bases; unmatched junction bases: 7. CDR3 amino acids: CSVEDRSSGTYEQYF. In DNA, the CDR3 is TGCAGCGTTGAAGATCGTAGCAGCGGGACCTACGAGCAGTACTTC.

This clonotype was picked up many times. The chain recombines TRBV5-6 with TRBJ1-2, with D perhaps matching TRBD1 (5 bases). The CDR3 consists of 15 residues. Deletions cut 1 base from V and 5 bases from J, with 15 bases between. Germline-derived CDR1 and CDR2 are SGHDT and YYEEEE. The CDR3 loop is CASSLTGRGLYGYTF. Written as DNA, the CDR3 is TGTGCCAGCAGCTTGACGGGGCGCGGCCTATATGGCTACACCTTC. The full variable domain, its missing parts supplied by reference TRBV5-6 and TRBJ1-2, is DAGVTQSPTHLIKTRGQQVTLRCSPKSGHDTVSWYQQALGQGPQFIFQYYEEEERQRGNFPDRFSGHQFPNYSSELNVNALLLGDSALYLCASSLTGRGLYGYTFGSGTRLTVV.